This TCR beta chain emerged from a study of T cells in Graves' hyperthyroidism and ophthalmopathy. Study overall: Peripheral blood was acquired at first diagnosis, ahead of any therapy whatsoever.

TCR beta CDR3 region amplification was performed from RNA transcripts. When the TCR CDR3 underwent first-round RT-PCR, the HTBI primer set was used. MiXCR was run by TCRdb on the multiplex PCR reads, yielding one entry per CDR3 protein. The sample lists hundreds of thousands of distinct CDR3 sequences; around 13% were seen once. Trimming shortened V by 6 bases and J by 4 bases, and 17 bases separated the two germline ends. CDR3 length equals 15 residues. Germline V lookup: CDR1 SGHDT, CDR2 YYEEEE. An absence of ophthalmopathy progression within 18 months meant stable Graves' hyperthyroidism. Patients were excluded because of uncontrolled infection, other autoimmune disease, pregnancy or lactation.

The sample taken for sequencing was blood. This clonotype originated in a woman younger than 30 with Graves' hyperthyroidism. The rearrangement uses TRBV5-6 and TRBJ2-4; D may correspond to TRBD1 or TRBD2 (5 bases each). This CDR3 reads CASNRLYGGKNIQYF. DNA for the CDR3: TGTGCCAGCAACCGGTTGTATGGGGGAAAAAACATTCAGTACTTC. The full variable domain, its missing parts supplied by reference TRBV5-6 and TRBJ2-4, is DAGVTQSPTHLIKTRGQQVTLRCSPKSGHDTVSWYQQALGQGPQFIFQYYEEEERQRGNFPDRFSGHQFPNYSSELNVNALLLGDSALYLCASNRLYGGKNIQYFGAGTRLSVL.